This T cell receptor (beta chain) comes out of a study of blood T cell repertoires in COVID-19. In the study overall: Collection of acute and convalescent COVID-19 samples took place in the United States, Italy and Spain.

The J segment lost 0 bases and the V segment lost 6 bases, leaving 3 bases of the junction unmatched. Germline CDR1 and CDR2: KGHSH and LQKENI. The CDR3 has 15 amino acids. In the study's own analysis: Amplifying reference gene primers gave estimates of nucleated cell counts. The repertoire was sequenced with immunoSEQ multiplex PCR; TCRdb's copy has only in-frame clones and lacks some. V, J and clone size were drawn from that table, and D and trimming were deduced from the DNA. This sample carries 80,000 or so clones, 86% of them seen once, and the ten largest clones take 1.9%. Sequencing was done on a sample of peripheral blood. This clonotype originated in a woman aged 55 to 70 with acute or convalescent COVID-19. This chain connects TRBV18 to TRBJ1-3, with 9 nucleotides matching TRBD1. CDR3 DNA sequence: TGTGCCAGCTCGTCGGGACAGGGCTCTGGAAACACCATATATTTT. Translated, it gives CASSSGQGSGNTIYF.